Below, 9 T cell receptor beta chains from the same sample are listed, as sequenced in a study of T cell changes during pregnancy in multiple sclerosis. Profiled with immunoSEQ multiplex PCR; TCRdb holds only in-frame clones, not every one. The data show 69,000 or so clones, roughly 92% seen once. The specimen comprised peripheral blood, sampled before pregnancy. These receptors originate from a female donor with multiple sclerosis, enrolled in a pregnancy study.

CDR3 coding DNA: TGTGCCAGCAGCGATAGCGGGGACAACACCGGGGAGCTGTTTTTT. It translates to CASSDSGDNTGELFF. J is TRBJ2-2 and V is TRBV25-1, with 8 bases identical to TRBD2. J lost 2 bases, V lost 6 bases, and 5 bases had no gene match. CDR1 is MGHDK, CDR2 SYGVNS, per germline. CDR3 size: 15 residues.

This chain connects TRBV19 to TRBJ2-3; TRBD2 agrees at 12 bases. Unmatched junction bases numbered 6, after V lost 6 bases and J lost 2 bases. The CDR3 contains 16 residues. CDR1 and CDR2 (germline): LNHDA, SQIVND (reference sequence). The CDR3 nucleotides read TGTGCCAGTAGCCTACTAGCGGGAGGTAACACAGATACGCAGTATTTT. Protein sequence: CASSLLAGGNTDTQYF. The full variable domain, rest sourced from reference TRBV19 and TRBJ2-3, is DGGITQSPKYLFRKEGQNVTLSCEQNLNHDAMYWYRQDPGQGLRLIYYSQIVNDFQKGDIAEGYSVSREKKESFPLTVTSAQKNPTAFYLCASSLLAGGNTDTQYFGPGTRLTVL.

The J gene is TRBJ1-1, the V gene TRBV5-1; perhaps TRBD1 as D (6 bases). Germline V CDR1 and CDR2: SGHRS, YFSETQ. The CDR3 has 19 amino acids. Trimming stripped 2 bases from V and 0 bases from J, with 23 bases between. CDR3 protein: CASSFGQMRGPQMNTEAFF. CDR3 coding DNA: TGCGCCAGCAGCTTTGGACAGATGCGTGGTCCCCAGATGAACACTGAAGCTTTCTTT.

The chain combines TRBV27 with TRBJ2-1; 10 positions match TRBD2. The J segment lost 9 bases and the V segment lost 5 bases, leaving 16 bases of the junction unmatched. Germline V gene lookup returns CDR1 MNHEY and CDR2 SMNVEV (reference sequence). The CDR3 consists of 17 residues. CDR3 sequence reads: CASSPTSEGLAFREQFF. In DNA, the CDR3 is TGTGCCAGCAGTCCCACTAGTGAGGGACTAGCGTTCCGTGAGCAGTTCTTC.

This chain joins TRBV5-1 and TRBJ2-1; D is possibly TRBD2 (5 bases). This CDR3 contains 14 residues. CDR1 is SGHRS and CDR2 is YFSETQ in the germline V gene. The V end lost 5 bases, the J end lost 6 bases, and 15 bases lay between the germline ends. Here the CDR3 reads CASSLAIRANEQFF. The CDR3 DNA sequence: TGCGCCAGCAGTTTAGCGATAAGGGCCAATGAGCAGTTCTTC.

CDR3 loop: CASSKGQGAPAHSPLHF. CDR3 coding DNA: TGTGCCAGCAGTAAAGGACAGGGGGCCCCTGCACATTCACCCCTCCACTTT. The genes are TRBV6-1 and TRBJ1-6, with 11 bases aligning to TRBD1. CDR1 is MNHNS, CDR2 SASEGT, per germline. V was pared by 5 bases and J by 8 bases, with 11 bases of the junction left unmatched. The CDR3 consists of 17 residues.

V gene TRBV30 combines with J gene TRBJ2-2, with a tentative D call TRBD2 (5 bases). This CDR3 contains 13 residues. V lost 3 bases and J lost 4, with 9 bases in between. The germline gives CDR1 GTSNPN, CDR2 SVGIG (reference sequence). DNA of the CDR3: TGTGCCTGGAGGAGGGAGTTCACCGGGGAGCTGTTTTTT. Protein: CAWRREFTGELFF.

This clone came up once. V usage is TRBV4-3 and J usage is TRBJ2-5; 8 nucleotides match TRBD2. Looked up from germline, CDR1 is LGHNA and CDR2 is YSLEER. V lost 0 bases to trimming and J lost 5 bases; unmatched junction nucleotides: 5. This CDR3 is built from 15 residues. CDR3 sequence reads: CASSQDPTSAETQYF. As DNA, the CDR3 is TGCGCCAGCAGCCAAGACCCGACTAGCGCCGAGACCCAGTACTTC.

V usage is TRBV10-3 and J usage is TRBJ2-7; TRBD2 aligns across 15 bases. Germline trimming cut 3 bases from V and 4 bases from J; bases unmatched to any gene: 7. The CDR3 has 17 amino acids. Germline CDR1 reads ENHRY; CDR2 reads SYGVKD. The CDR3 protein is CAISDSGTSGRRYEQYF. The CDR3 coding sequence is TGTGCCATCAGTGATTCCGGGACTAGCGGGAGGAGGTACGAGCAGTACTTC.